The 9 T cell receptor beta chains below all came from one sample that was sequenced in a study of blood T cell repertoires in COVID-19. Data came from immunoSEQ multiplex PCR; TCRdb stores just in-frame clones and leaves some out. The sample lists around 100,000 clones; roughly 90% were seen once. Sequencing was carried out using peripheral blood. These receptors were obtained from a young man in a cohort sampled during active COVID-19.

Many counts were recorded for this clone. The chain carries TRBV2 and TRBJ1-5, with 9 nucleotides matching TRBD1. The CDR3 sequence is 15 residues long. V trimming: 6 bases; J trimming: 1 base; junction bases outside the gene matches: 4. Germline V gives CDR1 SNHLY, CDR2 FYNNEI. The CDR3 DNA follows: TGTGCCAGCAGGGGACAGGGATCGAGCAATCAGCCCCAGCATTTT. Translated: CASRGQGSSNQPQHF.

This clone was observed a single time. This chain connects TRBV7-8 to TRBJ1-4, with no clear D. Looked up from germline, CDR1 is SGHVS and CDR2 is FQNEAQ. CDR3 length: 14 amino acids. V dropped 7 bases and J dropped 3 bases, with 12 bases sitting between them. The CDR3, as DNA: TGTGCCAGCACCGGGATACAAGCTAATGAAAAACTGTTTTTT. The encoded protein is CASTGIQANEKLFF.

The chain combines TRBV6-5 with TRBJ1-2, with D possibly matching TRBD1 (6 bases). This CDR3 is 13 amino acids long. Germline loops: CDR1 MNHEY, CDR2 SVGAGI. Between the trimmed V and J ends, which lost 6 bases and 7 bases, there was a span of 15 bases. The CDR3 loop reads CASSPNRARGYTF. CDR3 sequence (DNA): TGTGCCAGCAGCCCGAACAGGGCCCGTGGCTACACCTTC.

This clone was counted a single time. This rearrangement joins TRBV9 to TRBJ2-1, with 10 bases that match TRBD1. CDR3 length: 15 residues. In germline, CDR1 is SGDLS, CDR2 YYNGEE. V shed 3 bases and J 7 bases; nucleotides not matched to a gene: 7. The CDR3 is CASSAPGQGRNEQFF. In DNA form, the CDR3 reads TGTGCCAGCAGCGCACCGGGACAGGGGAGGAATGAGCAGTTCTTC.

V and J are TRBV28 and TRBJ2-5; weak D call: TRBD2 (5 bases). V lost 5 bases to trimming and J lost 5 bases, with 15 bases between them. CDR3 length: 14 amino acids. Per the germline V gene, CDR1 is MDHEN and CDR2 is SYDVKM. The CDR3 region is CASSVGGSLETQYF. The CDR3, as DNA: TGTGCCAGCAGTGTAGGTGGGAGCCTCGAGACCCAGTACTTC.

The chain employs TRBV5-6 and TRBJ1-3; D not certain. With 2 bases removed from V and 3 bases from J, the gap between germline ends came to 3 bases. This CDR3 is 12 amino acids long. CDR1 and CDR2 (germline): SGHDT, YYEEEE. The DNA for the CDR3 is TGTGCCAGCAGCTTCGGTGGAAACACCATATATTTT. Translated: CASSFGGNTIYF.

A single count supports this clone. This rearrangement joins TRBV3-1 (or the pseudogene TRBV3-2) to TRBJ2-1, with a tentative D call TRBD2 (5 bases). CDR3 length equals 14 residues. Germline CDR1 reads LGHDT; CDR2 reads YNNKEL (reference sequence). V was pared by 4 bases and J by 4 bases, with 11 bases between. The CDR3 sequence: CASSRGTSYNEQFF. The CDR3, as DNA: TGTGCCAGCAGCCGGGGTACTAGTTACAATGAGCAGTTCTTC.

CDR3 in DNA: TGTGCCAGCAGCTTAGGACCAACCGGGACAGGGTCCGGAAACACCATATATTTT. It encodes CASSLGPTGTGSGNTIYF. The chain links TRBV7-2 to TRBJ1-3; 9 bases fit TRBD1. The V segment lost 1 base and the J segment 4 bases; nucleotides outside the gene matches: 11. The germline CDR1 and CDR2 sequences are SGHTA and FQGNSA. The CDR3 loop spans 18 amino acids.

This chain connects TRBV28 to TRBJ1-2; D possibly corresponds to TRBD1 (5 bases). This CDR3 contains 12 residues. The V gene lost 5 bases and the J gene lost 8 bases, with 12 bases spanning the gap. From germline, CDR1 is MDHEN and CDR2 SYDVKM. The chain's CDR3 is CASSLLTGGYTF. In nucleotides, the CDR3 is TGTGCCAGCAGTCTCCTTACAGGCGGCTACACCTTC.